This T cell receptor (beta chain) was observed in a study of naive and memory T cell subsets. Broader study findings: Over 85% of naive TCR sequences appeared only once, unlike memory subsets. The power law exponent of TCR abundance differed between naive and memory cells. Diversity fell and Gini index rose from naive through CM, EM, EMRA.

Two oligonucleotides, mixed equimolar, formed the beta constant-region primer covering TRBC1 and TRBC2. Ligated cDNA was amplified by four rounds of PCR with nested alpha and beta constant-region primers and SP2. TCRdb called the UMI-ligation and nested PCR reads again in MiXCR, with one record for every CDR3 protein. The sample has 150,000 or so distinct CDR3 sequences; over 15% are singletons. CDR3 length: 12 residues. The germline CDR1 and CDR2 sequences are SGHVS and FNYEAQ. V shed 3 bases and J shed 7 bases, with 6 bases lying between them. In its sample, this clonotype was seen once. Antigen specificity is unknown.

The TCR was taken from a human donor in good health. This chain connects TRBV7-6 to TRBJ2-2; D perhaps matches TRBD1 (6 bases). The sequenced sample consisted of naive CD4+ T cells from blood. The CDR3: CASSLGHGELFF. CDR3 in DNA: TGTGCCAGCAGCTTGGGACACGGGGAGCTGTTTTTT. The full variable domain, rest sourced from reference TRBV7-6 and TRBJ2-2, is GAGVSQSPRYKVTKRGQDVALRCDPISGHVSLYWYRQALGQGPEFLTYFNYEAQQDKSGLPNDRFSAERPEGSISTLTIQRTEQRDSAMYRCASSLGHGELFFGEGSRLTVL.